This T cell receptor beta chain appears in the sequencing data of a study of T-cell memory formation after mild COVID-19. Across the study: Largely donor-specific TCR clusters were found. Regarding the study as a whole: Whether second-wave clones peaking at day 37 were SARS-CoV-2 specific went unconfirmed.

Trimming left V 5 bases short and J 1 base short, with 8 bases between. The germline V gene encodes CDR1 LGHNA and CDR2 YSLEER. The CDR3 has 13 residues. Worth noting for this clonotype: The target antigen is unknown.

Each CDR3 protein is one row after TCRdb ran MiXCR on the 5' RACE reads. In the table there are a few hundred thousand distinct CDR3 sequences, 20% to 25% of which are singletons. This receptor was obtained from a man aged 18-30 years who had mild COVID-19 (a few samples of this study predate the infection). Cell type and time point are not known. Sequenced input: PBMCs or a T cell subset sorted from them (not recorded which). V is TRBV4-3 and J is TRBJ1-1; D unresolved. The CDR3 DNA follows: TGCGCCAGCAGCGGGCGGTCGAACACTGAAGCTTTCTTT. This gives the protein CASSGRSNTEAFF.